This TCR beta chain was identified in a study of shared clonotypes between healthy human individuals. Study overall: A few men and a couple of women, aged 18 to 49, were donors. Whole-study results and caveats: Represented diversity (both genetic and exposure-history) was limited by the small number of donors. Sharing across four donors was highest in naive CD4 (approximately 5%) and lowest in memory CD8 (around 0.4%). Memory subsets had estimated richness that was generally smaller than that of naive subsets.

Germline CDR1 is SGHNT and CDR2 is YYREEE (reference sequence). Trimming took 4 bases from V and 6 from J; bases not matched to a gene: 8. CDR3 length: 15 amino acids. Terminally differentiated effector memory CD45RA+ cells were left out of the naive CD8 fraction, which was CD45RO-negative and positively selected for CCR7. TCRdb's copy holds only in-frame clones and misses some; the assay was immunoSEQ multiplex PCR. The table has nearly 2 million clones, about 95% seen once. For this clone: Its specificity is not known.

This TCR derives from a man between 18 and 35 years old in good health. V is TRBV5-4 and J is TRBJ2-7; 12 bases map to TRBD2. Sequencing was performed on naive CD8+ T cells sorted from blood. The CDR3 bases are TGTGCCAGCAGCCCAACTAGCGGGAGGATGAGCGAGCAGTACTTC. Protein product: CASSPTSGRMSEQYF.